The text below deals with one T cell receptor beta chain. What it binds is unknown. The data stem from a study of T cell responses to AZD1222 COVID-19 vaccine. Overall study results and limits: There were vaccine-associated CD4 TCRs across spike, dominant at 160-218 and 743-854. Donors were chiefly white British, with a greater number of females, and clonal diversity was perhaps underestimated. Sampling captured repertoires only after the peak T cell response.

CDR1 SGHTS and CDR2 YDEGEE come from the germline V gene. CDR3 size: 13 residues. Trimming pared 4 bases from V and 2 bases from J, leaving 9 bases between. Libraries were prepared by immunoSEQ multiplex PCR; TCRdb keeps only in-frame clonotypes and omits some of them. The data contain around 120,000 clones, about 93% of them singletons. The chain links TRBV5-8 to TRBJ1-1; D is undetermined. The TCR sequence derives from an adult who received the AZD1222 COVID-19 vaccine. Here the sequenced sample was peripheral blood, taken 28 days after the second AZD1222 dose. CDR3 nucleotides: TGTGCCAGCAGCCCAAGGTTAAACACTGAAGCTTTCTTT. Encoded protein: CASSPRLNTEAFF.